The T cell receptor beta chain under discussion was sequenced for a study of OX40 agonist ivuxolimab in advanced cancers. V was pared by 2 bases and J by 5 bases, with 9 bases between. Germline V gene data show CDR1 as GTSNPN and CDR2 as SVGIG (reference sequence). The CDR3 spans 12 residues. Sequencing used immunoSEQ multiplex PCR; TCRdb keeps in-frame clones, though not all of them. The sample has fewer than 80,000 clones; 65% to 90% are singletons. As to this clone: The antigen is unknown.

Study outcomes and limitations: Among some nonresponders, normalized T-cell clonal expansion was also low.

The sample here was CD4+ or CD8+ T cells sorted from blood, taken in a trial of the OX40 agonist ivuxolimab. The gene calls are TRBV30 and TRBJ1-1; D remains unclear. This TCR was sampled from an adult with an advanced solid tumor such as melanoma, head and neck, liver or kidney cancer. The CDR3 DNA reads as TGTGCCTGGAGTTCCTCCGGGACTGAAGCTTTCTTT. It encodes CAWSSSGTEAFF.